The 6 T cell receptor beta chains presented below share a single source sample, sequenced in a study of blood T cell repertoires in COVID-19. Only in-frame clones appear in the TCRdb table, and some are missing; sequencing was by immunoSEQ multiplex PCR. The sample consists of about 49,000 clones, roughly 79% of them appearing once. The sample consisted of peripheral blood. The receptors were gathered from a woman older than 75 with COVID-19, enrolled during active disease.

The chain employs TRBV7-6 and TRBJ1-1, with 11 nucleotides matching TRBD1. From germline, CDR1 is SGHVS and CDR2 FNYEAQ. This CDR3 comprises 17 residues. The V gene end was trimmed by 5 bases and the J gene end by 0 bases; junction bases not matched to a gene: 8. The CDR3: CASSPTRTGGMNTEAFF. In nucleotides, the CDR3 is TGTGCCAGCAGCCCGACCCGGACAGGGGGCATGAACACTGAAGCTTTCTTT. Full variable domain (outside the CDR3, taken from reference TRBV7-6 and TRBJ1-1): GAGVSQSPRYKVTKRGQDVALRCDPISGHVSLYWYRQALGQGPEFLTYFNYEAQQDKSGLPNDRFSAERPEGSISTLTIQRTEQRDSAMYRCASSPTRTGGMNTEAFFGQGTRLTVV.

The rearrangement joins TRBV7-3 to TRBJ2-2; D is uncertain. Between the trimmed V and J ends, which lost 6 bases and 1 base, there was a span of 9 bases. The CDR3 is 14 amino acids. The V gene's germline CDR1 is SGHTA and CDR2 FQGTGA. CDR3 region: CASRPNRNTGELFF. CDR3 in DNA: TGTGCCAGCAGGCCTAACCGGAACACCGGGGAGCTGTTTTTT.

With respect to this clone: At one boundary the junction diverges from the germline segment, which might be a read error. J is TRBJ1-2 and V is TRBV19; unclear D gene. The CDR3 is 15 amino acids. Germline V gene sequence: CDR1 LNHDA, CDR2 SQIVND (reference sequence). Here the CDR3 reads CASSLSPVAGYGCTF. The CDR3 DNA sequence: TGTGCCAGTAGCCTATCCCCGGTGGCAGGCTATGGCTGCACCTTC.

The chain is built from TRBV11-3 and TRBJ2-7; maybe TRBD1 (5 bases). Germline lookup yields CDR1 SGHNT and CDR2 YENEEA. CDR3 length: 16 residues. Trimming cost V 5 bases and J 3 bases, with 20 bases left between them. The CDR3 region is CASSPYLLQAYYEQYF. Written as DNA, the CDR3 is TGTGCCAGCAGCCCTTACCTACTACAGGCATACTACGAGCAGTACTTC.

The genes are TRBV18 and TRBJ2-7; TRBD1 matches at 10 bases. Looked up from germline, CDR1 is KGHSH and CDR2 is LQKENI. V dropped 3 bases and J dropped 5; count of bases not matched to a gene: 4. The CDR3 runs to 14 residues. CDR3: CASSPLGQGNEQYF. CDR3 sequence (DNA): TGTGCCAGCTCACCGTTGGGACAGGGGAACGAGCAGTACTTC.

The J gene is TRBJ1-6, the V gene TRBV27; 8 nucleotides align to TRBD1. V lost 5 bases, J lost 5 bases, and 2 bases stayed unmatched. This CDR3 comprises 14 residues. Germline V lookup: CDR1 MNHEY, CDR2 SMNVEV (reference sequence). CDR3 protein: CASSQQGDNSPLHF. CDR3 DNA sequence: TGTGCCAGCAGTCAACAGGGGGATAATTCACCCCTCCACTTT.